This TCR beta chain is drawn from a study of human T cells and chemical hapten exposure. The wider study: Patch tests delivered 0.01% DPC to the upper back and were evaluated at 6 days. The study enrolled mostly female patients with alopecia areata, totalis or universalis.

The time point is: patch test 2, 6 weeks after DPC sensitization. Treatment specified: therapeutic diphenylcyclopropenone sensitization with weekly scalp DPC. Each patch test followed a blood draw. This CDR3 comprises 15 residues. Germline CDR1 reads MNHEY; CDR2 reads SVGAGI. With V trimmed by 5 bases and J by 2 bases, 5 bases remained unmatched. TCRdb recomputed calls from the RACE reads with MiXCR, one row per CDR3 protein. This table holds about 40,000 distinct CDR3 sequences, roughly 3.3% found once. The source material was whole blood, sampled in connection with sensitization to the hapten diphenylcyclopropenone (DPC). The gene calls are TRBV6-5 and TRBJ2-3; 9 nucleotides agree with TRBD2. The TCR originated in a man aged 35-49 years with alopecia areata. Some clones in this sample may be carry-over from other donors' samples. CDR3 sequence: CASSVRTSDTDTQYF. The CDR3, as DNA: TGTGCCAGCAGTGTCAGGACTAGCGACACAGATACGCAGTATTTT.